The source of this T cell receptor (beta chain) is a study of cytomegalovirus exposure and HLA in healthy donors. The wider study: In a later analysis, the 130 or so validation repertoires were reported to have used the same platform as the roughly 700 first-cohort repertoires.

Broader study findings: Cytomegalovirus association was assigned to more than 150 TCR beta chains. Subsequent analysis found a tendency for first-cohort TCR clusters to co-occur within the 100 to 150 validation repertoires.

V gave up 0 bases and J gave up 2 bases; unmatched junction bases: 8. Germline CDR1 reads SGHRS; CDR2 reads YFSETQ. The CDR3 is 17 amino acids. Donors came from a validation cohort of approximately 110 subjects, distinct from the first 666-subject cohort. A note on this clone: Its target is unknown.

Sequenced by immunoSEQ multiplex PCR; TCRdb stores in-frame clones only, minus some. The table records approximately 230,000 clones, approximately 84% of them present only once. Sequenced input: PBMCs. The chain is built from TRBV5-1 and TRBJ2-7; TRBD2 matches at 10 bases. This receptor was obtained from a man aged 18 to 30 in good health and CMV-seropositive. The DNA of the CDR3 is TGCGCCAGCAGCTTGGATCCAGCGGGAGGGGCTCCCTACGAGCAGTACTTC. Translated: CASSLDPAGGAPYEQYF.